This TCR beta chain is drawn from a study of blood T cell repertoires in COVID-19. In the study overall: PBMCs, B-cell-depleted T cells, or T cells were the source of the cDNA or gDNA that made up the material.

Method: immunoSEQ multiplex PCR; TCRdb's copy keeps in-frame clones and lacks some. The repertoire holds some 510,000 clones, with approximately 90% as singletons. The CDR3 loop spans 16 amino acids. The V end was cut by 1 base, the J end by 2 bases, with 14 bases between. Germline assignment: CDR1 SGHRS and CDR2 YFSETQ. Either two negative PCRs, clearance, or symptom resolution qualified Cohort 3 donors as recovered. The TCR was taken from a woman aged 40 to 50 who had recovered from COVID-19. This rearrangement joins TRBV5-1 to TRBJ2-3, with D possibly TRBD2 on 6 matching bases. Material: PBMCs or T cells enriched from blood (not recorded which). The CDR3 sequence: CASSLPGAYSTDTQYF. The CDR3 region has the DNA TGCGCCAGCAGCTTGCCGGGAGCCTATTCCACAGATACGCAGTATTTT.